The 12 T cell receptor beta chains below were found in one sample sequenced in a study of T cells in localized non-small cell lung cancer. TCRdb's table, derived via immunoSEQ multiplex PCR, lists solely in-frame clones and lacks some. In the table there are tens of thousands of clones, approximately 84% of which are singletons. The source was peripheral blood, collected before any cancer treatment. The receptors shown here come from a female donor over 55 with stage I lung adenocarcinoma.

The chain combines TRBV9 with TRBJ2-7, with TRBD1 identical over 10 bases. The CDR3 runs to 13 residues. Losses at the gene ends were 3 bases for V and 5 bases for J; bases not matched to a gene: 2. In germline, CDR1 is SGDLS, CDR2 YYNGEE. For the CDR3, the DNA is TGTGCCAGCAGCGAGACAGGGGGCCACGAGCAGTACTTC. This codes for CASSETGGHEQYF. Full variable domain (missing parts from reference TRBV9 and TRBJ2-7): DSGVTQTPKHLITATGQRVTLRCSPRSGDLSVYWYQQSLDQGLQFLIQYYNGEERAKGNILERFSAQQFPDLHSELNLSSLELGDSALYFCASSETGGHEQYFGPGTRLTVT.

The genes are TRBV29-1 and TRBJ2-7; D is tentatively TRBD1 or TRBD2 (6 bases each). In germline, CDR1 is SQVTM, CDR2 ANQGSEA. Between the trimmed V and J ends, which lost 5 bases and 3 bases, there was a span of 20 bases. This CDR3 spans 15 amino acids. CDR3 nucleotide sequence: TGCAGCGTTTCGTGGAGGGGGGAAGGGCTCTACGAGCAGTACTTC. Protein: CSVSWRGEGLYEQYF.

The gene calls are TRBV7-8 and TRBJ2-3; D may be TRBD2 (7 bases). V shed 1 base and J shed 4 bases, with 15 bases lying between them. In germline, CDR1 is SGHVS, CDR2 FQNEAQ. This CDR3 is 16 amino acids long. CDR3 region: CASSLVGGGASDTQYF. The CDR3 region has the DNA TGTGCCAGCAGCTTAGTAGGAGGGGGGGCCTCAGATACGCAGTATTTT.

This CDR3 reads CSVEGTGGNEQFF. CDR3 nucleotides: TGCAGCGTTGAAGGAACAGGGGGGAATGAGCAGTTCTTC. The chain has TRBV29-1 and TRBJ2-1, with 8 bases identical to TRBD1. Germline trimming cut 1 base from V and 7 bases from J; bases unmatched to any gene: 3. The CDR3 spans 13 residues. The germline V gene encodes CDR1 SQVTM and CDR2 ANQGSEA.

V and J are TRBV27 and TRBJ1-5; D is possibly TRBD1 (6 bases). The CDR3 length is 15 residues. CDR1 is MNHEY and CDR2 is SMNVEV in the germline V gene (reference sequence). Trimming removed 0 bases from V and 7 bases from J, with 13 bases in between. CDR3 residues: CASSLSGAGIQPQHF. The CDR3, as DNA: TGTGCCAGCAGTTTATCGGGGGCAGGCATCCAGCCCCAGCATTTT.

V usage is TRBV18 and J usage is TRBJ1-4; tentative D call: TRBD1 (5 bases). There are 15 residues in the CDR3. Deletions cut 0 bases from V and 6 bases from J, with 11 bases between. Per germline, CDR1 KGHSH and CDR2 LQKENI. CDR3 sequence: CASSPPAGLDEKLFF. CDR3 sequence (DNA): TGTGCCAGCTCACCACCGGCAGGGCTCGATGAAAAACTGTTTTTT. The whole variable domain, filled in from reference TRBV18 and TRBJ1-4, reads NAGVMQNPRHLVRRRGQEARLRCSPMKGHSHVYWYRQLPEEGLKFMVYLQKENIIDESGMPKERFSAEFPKEGPSILRIQQVVRGDSAAYFCASSPPAGLDEKLFFGSGTQLSVL.

This clone was counted between two and nine times. This chain joins TRBV4-3 and TRBJ1-1; D is unresolved. Germline V gene sequence: CDR1 LGHNA, CDR2 YSLEER. V lost 0 bases, J lost 3 bases, and 8 bases lay in between. There are 14 residues in the CDR3. The CDR3 nucleotides read TGCGCCAGCAGCCAAGATGGGTTGGACACTGAAGCTTTCTTT. Its translation is CASSQDGLDTEAFF.

The table lists this clone with a count of one. This chain's CDR3 is CASSLLAGAYTQYF. The CDR3 region has the DNA TGTGCCAGCAGTTTGCTAGCGGGGGCATATACGCAGTATTTT. This chain connects TRBV28 to TRBJ2-3, with 10 bases fitting TRBD2. This CDR3 comprises 14 residues. Trimming at V came to 3 bases and at J to 7 bases, leaving 4 bases not matched to a gene. Germline V gene sequence: CDR1 MDHEN, CDR2 SYDVKM. Variable domain in full (rest from reference TRBV28 and TRBJ2-3): DVKVTQSSRYLVKRTGEKVFLECVQDMDHENMFWYRQDPGLGLRLIYFSYDVKMKEKGDIPEGYSVSREKKERFSLILESASTNQTSMYLCASSLLAGAYTQYFGPGTRLTVL.

This clone appeared a few times. The chain combines TRBV6-5 with TRBJ2-1, with TRBD2 matching over 13 bases. The V gene end was trimmed by 5 bases and the J gene end by 7 bases; junction bases not matched to a gene: 2. Germline lookup yields CDR1 MNHEY and CDR2 SVGAGI. This CDR3 is built from 14 residues. The CDR3 nucleotides read TGTGCCAGCAGTGGGGGACTAGCGGGAAATGAGCAGTTCTTC. Translating it yields CASSGGLAGNEQFF.

This chain uses TRBV19 with TRBJ2-3, with TRBD2 matching over 9 bases. Germline V lookup: CDR1 LNHDA, CDR2 SQIVND (reference sequence). The CDR3 spans 15 residues. The J segment lost 5 bases and the V segment lost 3 bases, leaving 6 bases of the junction unmatched. CDR3: CASSIGAGGEDTQYF. CDR3 coding DNA: TGTGCCAGTAGTATTGGAGCGGGGGGTGAAGATACGCAGTATTTT. The full variable domain, with the rest looked up from reference TRBV19 and TRBJ2-3, is DGGITQSPKYLFRKEGQNVTLSCEQNLNHDAMYWYRQDPGQGLRLIYYSQIVNDFQKGDIAEGYSVSREKKESFPLTVTSAQKNPTAFYLCASSIGAGGEDTQYFGPGTRLTVL.

J is TRBJ1-1 and V is TRBV11-1; D is possibly TRBD1 (5 bases). V was pared by 5 bases and J by 0 bases, with 25 bases between. Germline V lookup: CDR1 SGHAT, CDR2 FQDESV (reference sequence). The CDR3 has 19 residues. The CDR3 region has the DNA TGTGCCAGCAGCAACCCCTTTAATTACAGGAGTTTGATGAACACTGAAGCTTTCTTT. Translating it yields CASSNPFNYRSLMNTEAFF.

The rearrangement links TRBV19 to TRBJ2-7; D is uncertain. The CDR3 is made up of 14 amino acids. Trimming took off 1 base at V and 6 bases at J, with 13 bases between the two ends. CDR1 is LNHDA, CDR2 SQIVND, per germline (reference sequence). CDR3 protein: CASSIGSLTTEQYF. CDR3 bases: TGTGCCAGTAGTATAGGGAGCCTCACAACCGAGCAGTACTTC.